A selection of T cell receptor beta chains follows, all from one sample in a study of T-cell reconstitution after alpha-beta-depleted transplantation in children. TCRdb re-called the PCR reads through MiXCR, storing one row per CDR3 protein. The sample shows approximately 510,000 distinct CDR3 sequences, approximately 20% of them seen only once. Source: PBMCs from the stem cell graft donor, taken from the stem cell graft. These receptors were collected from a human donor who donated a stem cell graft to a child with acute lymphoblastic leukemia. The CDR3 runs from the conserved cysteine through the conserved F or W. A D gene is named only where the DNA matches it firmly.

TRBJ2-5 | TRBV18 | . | CASSGSWQETQYF
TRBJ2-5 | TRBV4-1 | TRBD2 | CASSQGLAGGPGETQYF
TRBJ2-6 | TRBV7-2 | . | CASSLEAGPGANVLTF
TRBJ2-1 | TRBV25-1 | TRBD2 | CASSLPGTSGRKGEQFF
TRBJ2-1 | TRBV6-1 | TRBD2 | CASSESALAGGQFF
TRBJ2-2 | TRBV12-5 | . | CASGLSGLNTGELFF
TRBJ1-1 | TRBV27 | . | CASSGMNTEAFF
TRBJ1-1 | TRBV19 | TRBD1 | CASSTGTELNMNTEAFF
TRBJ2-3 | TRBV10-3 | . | CAISSTGQTDTQYF
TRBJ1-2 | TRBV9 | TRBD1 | CASSGDRAHGYTF
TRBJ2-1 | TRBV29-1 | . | CSVVGVADNEQFF
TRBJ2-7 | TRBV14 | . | CASSPQRAGDSYEQYF
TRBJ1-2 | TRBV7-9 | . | CASSPESGAGYGYTF
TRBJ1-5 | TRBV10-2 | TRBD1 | CASSYTPTGGGNQPQHF